This TCR beta chain was recovered during a study of cytomegalovirus exposure and HLA in healthy donors. PCR employed 60 Vbeta and 13 Jbeta primers. Using immunoSEQ multiplex PCR, the repertoire was profiled, and TCRdb retains in-frame clones only, with some absent. This sample has 110,000 to 150,000 clones, with less than 85% found just once. Turning to this clone: Antigen unknown.

Study-wide results and caveats: Most observed TCR sequences were rare, whereas some public TCRs were detected in many donors. Productive rates of about 90% or about 30% were seen for most TCR beta V segments in an earlier analysis.

The J segment lost 3 bases and the V segment lost 5 bases, leaving 1 base of the junction unmatched. There are 14 residues in the CDR3. The germline CDR1 and CDR2 sequences are LNHDA and SQIVND (reference sequence). V gene TRBV19 combines with J gene TRBJ2-1; 10 bases line up with TRBD2. The source of this sequence is a man aged 18 to 30 in good health and CMV-seropositive. Input material: PBMCs. The CDR3 region is CASSWTSGYNEQFF. In DNA form, the CDR3 reads TGTGCCAGTAGTTGGACTAGCGGCTACAATGAGCAGTTCTTC.